The source of this T cell receptor beta chain is a study of blood T cell repertoires in COVID-19. Turning to the study itself: T cells, B-cell-depleted T cells, or PBMCs provided the cDNA or gDNA that served as material.

The J segment lost 0 bases and the V segment lost 4 bases, leaving 1 base of the junction unmatched. The length of the CDR3 is 15 residues. Germline V gene lookup returns CDR1 SGHTA and CDR2 FQGNSA. Source study methods: The assay estimated nucleated cells by amplifying reference gene primers. Only in-frame clones appear in the TCRdb table, and some are missing; sequencing was by immunoSEQ multiplex PCR. The V and J calls and clone size are taken from that table; D and trimming were inferred from the DNA. The sample holds 65,000 to 75,000 clones, approximately 80% seen once. This TCR was recovered from a human donor in a cohort sampled during active COVID-19. The sequencing input was peripheral blood. This chain joins TRBV7-2 and TRBJ1-3; TRBD1 agrees at 9 bases. CDR3 nucleotides: TGTGCCAGCAGCTGGGGACAGGGCTCTGGAAACACCATATATTTT. It specifies CASSWGQGSGNTIYF.